The 18 T cell receptor beta chains presented below share a single source sample, sequenced in a study of PD-1 blockade in classical Hodgkin lymphoma. Relapse was seen in all patients after autologous stem cell transplantation, and brentuximab vedotin exposure was variable. Sequencing was performed with immunoSEQ multiplex PCR; in TCRdb, only in-frame clones are kept and a portion is missing. The data show approximately 58,000 clones, less than 95% seen once. The sample in question was peripheral blood mononuclear cells (PBMCs), obtained before the second cycle of nivolumab. The receptors derive from a human donor with classical Hodgkin lymphoma.

The J gene is TRBJ2-2, the V gene TRBV4-3; 8 bases agree with TRBD2. With V trimmed by 4 bases and J by 4 bases, 20 bases remained unmatched. The CDR3 is made up of 20 amino acids. From germline, CDR1 is LGHNA and CDR2 YSLEER. The CDR3 here is CASSRYWATGTRESTGELFF. The CDR3 bases are TGCGCCAGCAGCCGGTACTGGGCAACCGGGACTAGAGAGAGCACCGGGGAGCTGTTTTTT.

The V gene is TRBV7-6, the J gene TRBJ2-7; 7 nucleotides agree with TRBD1. Germline CDR1 SGHVS, CDR2 FNYEAQ. The V gene end was trimmed by 1 base and the J gene end by 4 bases; junction bases not matched to a gene: 16. The CDR3 consists of 18 residues. CDR3 in amino acids: CASSLGWKGGADSYEQYF. The CDR3 nucleotides read TGTGCCAGCAGCTTAGGATGGAAAGGGGGCGCGGACTCTTACGAGCAGTACTTC.

This sequence joins TRBV19 and TRBJ2-7; 7 bases fit TRBD2. The CDR3 covers 15 residues. Germline assignment: CDR1 LNHDA and CDR2 SQIVND (reference sequence). V was clipped by 3 bases and J by 0 bases; unmatched bases: 5. CDR3: CASSMVASGSYEQYF. CDR3 DNA sequence: TGTGCCAGTAGTATGGTGGCTAGCGGCTCCTACGAGCAGTACTTC.

This chain connects TRBV27 to TRBJ2-1, with 7 bases identical to TRBD1. The CDR3 is made up of 16 amino acids. With 6 bases clipped from V and 0 bases from J, the junction kept 8 bases outside the gene matches. Germline V CDR1 and CDR2: MNHEY, SMNVEV (reference sequence). CDR3 region: CASRSPRTGSYNEQFF. CDR3 in DNA: TGTGCCAGCAGGTCCCCGCGGACAGGCTCCTACAATGAGCAGTTCTTC.

The chain uses TRBV27 and TRBJ2-1; D might be TRBD2 (5 bases). CDR3 size: 14 residues. The V gene lost 6 bases and the J gene lost 4 bases, with 13 bases spanning the gap. Looked up from germline, CDR1 is MNHEY and CDR2 is SMNVEV (reference sequence). For the CDR3, the DNA is TGTGCCAGCAGGATTTCGTCGGGATACAATGAGCAGTTCTTC. Translated: CASRISSGYNEQFF.

The chain uses TRBV19 and TRBJ2-1, with 10 positions matching TRBD2. The CDR3 is 14 residues long. Germline lookup yields CDR1 LNHDA and CDR2 SQIVND (reference sequence). V was clipped by 5 bases and J by 9 bases; unmatched bases: 7. CDR3 coding DNA: TGTGCCAGTAGTTCTCCGGGACTAGCGATTGAGCAGTTCTTC. Translation gives CASSSPGLAIEQFF.

The CDR3 coding sequence is TGTGCCAGCAGCCTGTCGAGTCGACTTTTTAATCAGCCCCAGCATTTT. Protein sequence: CASSLSSRLFNQPQHF. The rearrangement uses TRBV5-8 and TRBJ1-5; D is ambiguous. This CDR3 region has 16 residues. V dropped 4 bases and J dropped 4 bases, with 18 bases sitting between them. The germline gives CDR1 SGHTS, CDR2 YDEGEE.

The CDR3 region is CASKRVAGYEQYF. Here the CDR3 DNA reads TGTGCCAGCAAGCGGGTGGCGGGCTACGAGCAGTACTTC. V is TRBV28 and J is TRBJ2-7; weak D call: TRBD2 (6 bases). The length of the CDR3 is 13 residues. Trimming cost V 7 bases and J 3 bases, with 13 bases left between them. CDR1 is MDHEN and CDR2 is SYDVKM in the germline V gene.

The J gene is TRBJ1-2, the V gene TRBV4-3, with D possibly being TRBD1 (5 bases). The CDR3 extends over 14 amino acids. The V gene's germline CDR1 is LGHNA and CDR2 YSLEER. The V gene lost 1 base and the J gene lost 4 bases, with 10 bases spanning the gap. CDR3: CASSQVLGAYGYTF. The DNA of the CDR3 is TGCGCCAGCAGCCAAGTCTTAGGGGCCTATGGCTACACCTTC.

The chain has TRBV25-1 and TRBJ2-7; D possibly corresponds to TRBD2 (6 bases). V lost 2 bases and J 4 bases, leaving 15 bases between the germline ends. CDR3 length: 15 amino acids. Per the germline V gene, CDR1 is MGHDK and CDR2 is SYGVNS. The CDR3 DNA reads TGTGCCAGCAGTGAAGCCGCGGGACCAATTTACGAGCAGTACTTC. Its translation: CASSEAAGPIYEQYF.

The rearrangement links TRBV2 to TRBJ1-5, with D hard to call. The CDR3 runs 15 residues. The V gene lost 7 bases and the J gene lost 6 bases, with 19 bases spanning the gap. CDR1 and CDR2 from the germline V gene are SNHLY and FYNNEI. CDR3 bases: TGTGCCAGCAACAAGGACCCCGGCGTCGCTCAGCCCCAGCATTTT. It specifies CASNKDPGVAQPQHF.

The chain recombines TRBV5-1 with TRBJ2-2, with D perhaps TRBD2 (6 bases). Germline-derived CDR1 and CDR2 are SGHRS and YFSETQ. This CDR3 has 14 residues. Trimming removed 4 bases from V and 8 bases from J, with 15 bases in between. CDR3 nucleotides: TGCGCCAGCAGCCCCCGGGACTCCTCAGGGGAGCTGTTTTTT. This encodes CASSPRDSSGELFF. The full variable domain, completed using reference TRBV5-1 and TRBJ2-2, is KAGVTQTPRYLIKTRGQQVTLSCSPISGHRSVSWYQQTPGQGLQFLFEYFSETQRNKGNFPGRFSGRQFSNSRSEMNVSTLELGDSALYLCASSPRDSSGELFFGEGSRLTVL.

J is TRBJ2-7 and V is TRBV4-1; no clear D gene. The CDR3 runs 19 residues. The germline V gene has CDR1 MGHRA and CDR2 YSYEKL. V was clipped by 0 bases and J by 2 bases, with 23 bases between them. The CDR3 coding sequence is TGCGCCAGCAGCCAAGAAAATGTCTTGGTGGGGAATCCGACCTACGAGCAGTACTTC. Translated: CASSQENVLVGNPTYEQYF.

The rearrangement links TRBV6-6 to TRBJ2-2; TRBD1 agrees at 7 bases. With 5 bases clipped from V and 2 bases from J, the junction kept 5 bases outside the gene matches. CDR3 size: 15 residues. Germline assignment: CDR1 MNHNY and CDR2 SVGAGI (reference sequence). CDR3 sequence reads: CASSRRQGNTGELFF. Here the CDR3 DNA reads TGTGCCAGCAGTCGGCGACAGGGAAACACCGGGGAGCTGTTTTTT.

This clone appeared a single time. The genes are TRBV6-5 and TRBJ2-1; D not certain. Germline CDR1 is MNHEY and CDR2 is SVGAGI. Trimming pared 5 bases from V and 7 bases from J, leaving 9 bases between. The CDR3 is made up of 12 amino acids. CDR3 in amino acids: CASSTGPNEQFF. The CDR3 bases are TGTGCCAGCAGTACGGGTCCGAATGAGCAGTTCTTC.

This rearrangement joins TRBV25-1 to TRBJ1-3; TRBD1 agrees at 9 bases. The CDR3 is made up of 14 amino acids. The V and J ends lost 6 bases and 2 bases, in that order; junction bases with no gene match: 2. Germline V gene sequence: CDR1 MGHDK, CDR2 SYGVNS. CDR3 sequence (DNA): TGTGCCAGCAGGGACAGGGGTGCTGGAAACACCATATATTTT. Translation: CASRDRGAGNTIYF.

This chain joins TRBV29-1 and TRBJ1-1; D is unclear. This CDR3 is built from 10 residues. The ends were cut back, 0 bases at V and 8 bases at J, with 4 bases in the middle. The germline V gene encodes CDR1 SQVTM and CDR2 ANQGSEA. The CDR3 region is CSVEDLEAFF. As DNA, the CDR3 is TGCAGCGTTGAAGACCTGGAAGCTTTCTTT.

This clone was detected a few times. This chain links TRBV5-5 with TRBJ2-3, with D tentatively TRBD2 (6 bases). Trimming took off 0 bases at V and 3 bases at J, with 8 bases between the two ends. The CDR3 spans 14 residues. The germline V gene encodes CDR1 SGHKS and CDR2 YYEKEE (reference sequence). CDR3 bases: TGTGCCAGCAGCTTGGGGCTAGCGACAGATACGCAGTATTTT. It yields the protein CASSLGLATDTQYF.